The 13 T cell receptor beta chains given below trace back to one sample, sequenced in a study of T-cell reconstitution after alpha-beta-depleted transplantation in children. As it was prepared, the TCRbeta library received unique molecular identifiers. TCRdb recomputed calls from the PCR reads with MiXCR, one row per CDR3 protein. The data hold some 340,000 distinct CDR3 sequences, with approximately 10% observed a single time. The source was PBMCs from the stem cell graft donor, collected from the stem cell graft. The receptors here all came from a human donor who donated a stem cell graft to a child with acute lymphoblastic leukemia.

This clonotype appeared a few times. The CDR3 spells CASSLLAGVEHEQFF. CDR3 bases: TGTGCCAGCAGCTTACTAGCGGGAGTTGAGCATGAGCAGTTCTTC. The V call is TRBV7-2, the J call TRBJ2-1; 10 bases map to TRBD2. CDR1 and CDR2 (germline): SGHTA, FQGNSA. The ends lost 2 bases at V and 8 bases at J; junction bases unmatched: 6. This CDR3 is 15 amino acids long.

This chain joins TRBV7-9 and TRBJ1-2; 9 bases match TRBD1. This CDR3 is built from 15 residues. Trimming at V came to 5 bases and at J to 5 bases, leaving 9 bases not matched to a gene. CDR1 is SEHNR and CDR2 is FQNEAQ in the germline V gene (reference sequence). CDR3 in DNA: TGTGCCAGCAGCACGGGACAGGGATGGGCTTATGGCTACACCTTC. Translation gives CASSTGQGWAYGYTF.

This clonotype was counted between two and nine times. The V gene is TRBV20-1, the J gene TRBJ2-7, with D possibly being TRBD1 (5 bases). In germline, CDR1 is DFQATT, CDR2 SNEGSKA (reference sequence). The CDR3 runs 13 residues. The V end was cut by 6 bases, the J end by 2 bases, with 14 bases between. CDR3 loop: CSAPRGYAYEQYF. The CDR3 coding sequence is TGCAGTGCCCCTAGGGGCTACGCCTACGAGCAGTACTTC.

The table lists this clonotype with a few counts. The rearrangement uses TRBV5-1 and TRBJ2-4; D uncertain. The CDR3 consists of 18 residues. Germline CDR1 SGHRS, CDR2 YFSETQ. With 3 bases removed from V and 7 bases from J, the gap between germline ends came to 26 bases. CDR3 sequence reads: CASSYLGLKVPNGNIQYF. The CDR3 region has the DNA TGCGCCAGCAGCTACCTAGGTTTGAAAGTCCCGAACGGGAACATTCAGTACTTC.

This clonotype was counted ten times or more. The chain recombines TRBV7-2 with TRBJ2-5; 9 positions agree with TRBD2. The V gene end was trimmed by 8 bases and the J gene end by 5 bases; junction bases not matched to a gene: 9. The germline V gene encodes CDR1 SGHTA and CDR2 FQGNSA. The length of the CDR3 is 14 residues. The CDR3 sequence: CASGTSNTIETQYF. DNA of the CDR3: TGTGCCAGCGGGACTAGCAATACGATTGAGACCCAGTACTTC.

This chain connects TRBV7-9 to TRBJ2-1; the D is unclear. CDR1 and CDR2 from the germline V gene are SEHNR and FQNEAQ (reference sequence). The CDR3 runs to 14 residues. V lost 5 bases and J 7 bases, leaving 15 bases between the germline ends. CDR3 loop: CASSPPPSVNEQFF. CDR3 sequence (DNA): TGTGCCAGCAGCCCCCCCCCGAGTGTGAATGAGCAGTTCTTC. The variable domain in full, completed from reference TRBV7-9 and TRBJ2-1, reads DTGVSQNPRHKITKRGQNVTFRCDPISEHNRLYWYRQTLGQGPEFLTYFQNEAQLEKSRLLSDRFSAERPKGSFSTLEIQRTEQGDSAMYLCASSPPPSVNEQFFGPGTRLTVL.

This clonotype was found a few times. The J gene is TRBJ2-1, the V gene TRBV28; 11 bases are shared with TRBD2. The CDR3 has 21 residues. The trim removed 3 bases at V and 0 bases at J, leaving 16 bases unmatched. Germline V CDR1 and CDR2: MDHEN, SYDVKM. The CDR3 region has the DNA TGTGCCAGCAGTTTTCTAATCACTAGCGGGAGCCGTGGGAGCTCCTACAATGAGCAGTTCTTC. Translated, it gives CASSFLITSGSRGSSYNEQFF.

The chain joins TRBV30 to TRBJ2-7; 8 nucleotides match TRBD1. The CDR3 runs to 14 residues. V gave up 1 base and J gave up 7 bases; unmatched junction bases: 9. Germline V gives CDR1 GTSNPN, CDR2 SVGIG (reference sequence). CDR3 sequence: CAWSAGTGLGEQYF. The DNA of the CDR3 is TGTGCCTGGAGTGCTGGGACAGGTTTGGGGGAGCAGTACTTC.

This clonotype has ten or more counts. V usage is TRBV20-1 and J usage is TRBJ2-2; D uncertain. The germline V and J ends were trimmed by 3 bases and 4 bases, with 12 bases remaining between them. The CDR3 loop spans 14 amino acids. Germline V gene lookup returns CDR1 DFQATT and CDR2 SNEGSKA (reference sequence). In DNA, the CDR3 is TGCAGTGCTAGTTCCCCGCAGGTCACCGGGGAGCTGTTTTTT. It codes for CSASSPQVTGELFF.

This clonotype was recorded only once. This may arise from a read error, as a much more abundant clone is one base away. This is likely a read error, given that the CDR3 carries no conserved phenylalanine or tryptophan at its end. The J gene is TRBJ2-1, the V gene TRBV6-4; 8 bases are shared with TRBD2. Germline CDR1 is MRHNA and CDR2 is SNTAGT. CDR3 length equals 15 residues. V was clipped by 2 bases and J by 3 bases; unmatched bases: 3. The CDR3 DNA is TGTGCCAGCAGTGACGGACTAGCCGGCTACAATGAGCAGTTCTTG. Protein: CASSDGLAGYNEQFL.

This clonotype has only a few counts. This chain uses TRBV14 with TRBJ1-2, with TRBD1 as a possible D gene (6 bases). Germline values: CDR1 SGHDN, CDR2 FVKESK. V was cut by 4 bases and J by 0 bases, with 12 bases left in between. The length of the CDR3 is 15 residues. As DNA, the CDR3 is TGTGCCAGCAGCCCCGACAGGCGGTCTAACTATGGCTACACCTTC. Translation gives CASSPDRRSNYGYTF. The variable domain in full, with the rest retrieved from reference TRBV14 and TRBJ1-2, is EAGVTQFPSHSVIEKGQTVTLRCDPISGHDNLYWYRRVMGKEIKFLLHFVKESKQDESGMPNNRFLAERTGGTYSTLKVQPAELEDSGVYFCASSPDRRSNYGYTFGSGTRLTVV.

This clonotype was seen repeatedly, ten times or more. The chain is built from TRBV12-3 or TRBV12-4 and TRBJ1-1, with D perhaps matching TRBD1 (6 bases). The CDR3 consists of 14 residues. V gave up 7 bases and J gave up 3 bases, with 15 bases separating them. The CDR3 loop reads CASTNREGYTEAFF. Here the CDR3 DNA reads TGTGCCAGCACCAACAGGGAGGGCTACACTGAAGCTTTCTTT.

The V gene is TRBV7-2, the J gene TRBJ1-1; D is unresolved. Trimming pared 2 bases from V and 4 bases from J, leaving 14 bases between. CDR1 is SGHTA, CDR2 FQGNSA, per germline. The CDR3 has 15 amino acids. The CDR3 region is CASSLLRGSGTEAFF. The DNA of the CDR3 is TGTGCCAGCAGCTTATTGCGTGGGAGCGGCACTGAAGCTTTCTTT.